This T cell receptor beta chain was sequenced during a study of identical twins. TCRdb independently ran MiXCR on the 5' RACE reads; one entry per CDR3 protein. The repertoire holds hundreds of thousands of distinct CDR3 sequences, with over 9% as singletons. Germline values: CDR1 KGHDR, CDR2 SFDVKD. This CDR3 spans 15 amino acids. As regards this clonotype: A much larger clone sits a single nucleotide away, making a read error possible.

The sample also formed part of further work on yellow fever vaccine responses in identical twins. That source adds: Convergence reportedly seemed to mark part of the twins' vaccine T cell response, with personalization marking the rest.

Material: CD8+ T cells sorted from blood. The source is a woman aged 18-30 years in good health. The chain uses TRBV24-1 and TRBJ2-2, with 7 bases that match TRBD2. As DNA, the CDR3 is TGTGCCACCAGTTGGGGCGGGAGTGATCCCGGGGTGCTGTTTTTT. Its translation: CATSWGGSDPGVLFF.